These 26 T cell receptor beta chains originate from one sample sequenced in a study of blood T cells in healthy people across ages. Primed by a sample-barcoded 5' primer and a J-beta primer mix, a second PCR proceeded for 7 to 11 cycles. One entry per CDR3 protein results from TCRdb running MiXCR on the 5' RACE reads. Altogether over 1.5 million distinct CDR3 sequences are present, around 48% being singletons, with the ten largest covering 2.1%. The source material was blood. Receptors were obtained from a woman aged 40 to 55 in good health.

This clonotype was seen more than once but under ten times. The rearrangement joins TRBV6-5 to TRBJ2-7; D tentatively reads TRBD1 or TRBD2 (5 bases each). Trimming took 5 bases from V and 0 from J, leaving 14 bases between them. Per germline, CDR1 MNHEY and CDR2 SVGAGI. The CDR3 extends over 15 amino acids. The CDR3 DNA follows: TGTGCCAGCAGTCGTCGGGGCAGGTCCTCCTACGAGCAGTACTTC. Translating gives CASSRRGRSSYEQYF.

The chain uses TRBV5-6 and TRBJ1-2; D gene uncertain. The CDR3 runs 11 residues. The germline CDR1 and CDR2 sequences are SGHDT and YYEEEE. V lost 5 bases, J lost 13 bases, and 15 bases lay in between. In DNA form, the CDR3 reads TGTGCCAGCAGTCGTCAATGGATCACCACCTTC. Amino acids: CASSRQWITTF.

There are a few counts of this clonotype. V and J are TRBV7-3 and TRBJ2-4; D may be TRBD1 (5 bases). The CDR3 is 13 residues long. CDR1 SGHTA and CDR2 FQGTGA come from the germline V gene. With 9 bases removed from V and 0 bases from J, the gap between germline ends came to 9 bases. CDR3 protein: CARDRVAKNIQYF. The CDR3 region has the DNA TGTGCCAGAGACAGAGTAGCCAAAAACATTCAGTACTTC.

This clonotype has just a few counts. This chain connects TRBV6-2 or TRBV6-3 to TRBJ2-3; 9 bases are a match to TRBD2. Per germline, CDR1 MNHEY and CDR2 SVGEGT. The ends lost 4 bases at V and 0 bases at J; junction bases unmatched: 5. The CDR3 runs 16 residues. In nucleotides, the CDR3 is TGTGCCAGCAGTTCCGCGGGGGGGCCAAGCACAGATACGCAGTATTTT. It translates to CASSSAGGPSTDTQYF.

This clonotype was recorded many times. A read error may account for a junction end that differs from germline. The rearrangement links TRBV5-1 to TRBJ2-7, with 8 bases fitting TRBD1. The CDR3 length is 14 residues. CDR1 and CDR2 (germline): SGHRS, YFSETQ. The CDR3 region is CASSAGQGAYEQYF. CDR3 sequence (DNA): TGTGCCAGCAGCGCAGGACAGGGAGCTTACGAGCAGTACTTC.

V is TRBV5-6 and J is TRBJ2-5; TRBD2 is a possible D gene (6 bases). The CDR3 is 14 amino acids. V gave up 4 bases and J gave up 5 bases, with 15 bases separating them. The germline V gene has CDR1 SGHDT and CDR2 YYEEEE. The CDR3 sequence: CASSRRLGLETQYF. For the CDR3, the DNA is TGTGCCAGCAGCCGCCGACTAGGCCTGGAGACCCAGTACTTC.

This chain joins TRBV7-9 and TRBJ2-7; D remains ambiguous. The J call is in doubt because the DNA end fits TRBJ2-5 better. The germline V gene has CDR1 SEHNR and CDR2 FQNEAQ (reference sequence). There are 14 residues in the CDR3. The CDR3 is CASSLGLGLETQYF. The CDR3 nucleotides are TGTGCCAGCAGCTTAGGTTTGGGGTTGGAGACCCAGTACTTC.

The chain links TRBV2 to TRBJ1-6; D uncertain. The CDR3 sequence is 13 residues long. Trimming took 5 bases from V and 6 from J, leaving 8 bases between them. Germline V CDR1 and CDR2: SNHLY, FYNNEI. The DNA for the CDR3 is TGTGCCAGCAGTCCGGACCCTAATTCACCCCTCCACTTT. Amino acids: CASSPDPNSPLHF. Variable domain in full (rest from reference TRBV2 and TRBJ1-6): EPEVTQTPSHQVTQMGQEVILRCVPISNHLYFYWYRQILGQKVEFLVSFYNNEISEKSEIFDDQFSVERPDGSNFTLKIRSTKLEDSAMYFCASSPDPNSPLHFGNGTRLTVT.

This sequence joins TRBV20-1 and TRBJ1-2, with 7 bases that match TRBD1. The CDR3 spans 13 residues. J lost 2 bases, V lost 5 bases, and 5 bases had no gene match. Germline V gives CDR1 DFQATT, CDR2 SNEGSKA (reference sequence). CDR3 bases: TGCAGTGCTCTTCAACAGGGGAACTATGGCTACACCTTC. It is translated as CSALQQGNYGYTF.

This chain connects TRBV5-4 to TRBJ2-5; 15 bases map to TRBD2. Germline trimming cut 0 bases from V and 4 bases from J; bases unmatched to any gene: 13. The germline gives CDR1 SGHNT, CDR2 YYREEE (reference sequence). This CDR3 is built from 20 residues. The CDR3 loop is CASSLVWGGLAGGPPETQYF. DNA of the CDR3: TGTGCCAGCAGCTTGGTTTGGGGTGGACTAGCGGGGGGGCCTCCAGAGACCCAGTACTTC. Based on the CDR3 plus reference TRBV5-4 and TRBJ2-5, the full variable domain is ETGVTQSPTHLIKTRGQQVTLRCSSQSGHNTVSWYQQALGQGPQFIFQYYREEENGRGNFPPRFSGLQFPNYSSELNVNALELDDSALYLCASSLVWGGLAGGPPETQYFGPGTRLLVL.

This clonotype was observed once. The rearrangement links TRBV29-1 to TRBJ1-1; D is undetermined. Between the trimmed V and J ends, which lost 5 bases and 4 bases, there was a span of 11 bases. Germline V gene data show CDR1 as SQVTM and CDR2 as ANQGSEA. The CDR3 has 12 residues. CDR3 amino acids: CSVRVPLTEAFF. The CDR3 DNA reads TGCAGCGTTCGGGTCCCCCTCACTGAAGCTTTCTTT.

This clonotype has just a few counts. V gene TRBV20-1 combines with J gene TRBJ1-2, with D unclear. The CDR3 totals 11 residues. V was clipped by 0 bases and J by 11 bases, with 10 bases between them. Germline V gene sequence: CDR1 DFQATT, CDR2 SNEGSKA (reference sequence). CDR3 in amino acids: CSAREVWRYTF. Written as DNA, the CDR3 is TGCAGTGCTAGAGAGGTTTGGCGGTACACCTTC.

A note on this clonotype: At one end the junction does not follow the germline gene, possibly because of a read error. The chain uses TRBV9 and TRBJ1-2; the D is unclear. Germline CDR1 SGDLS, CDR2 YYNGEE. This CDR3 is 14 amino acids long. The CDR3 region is CASSVASVGYGCTF. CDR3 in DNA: TGTGCCAGCAGCGTAGCGTCGGTGGGCTATGGCTGCACCTTC.

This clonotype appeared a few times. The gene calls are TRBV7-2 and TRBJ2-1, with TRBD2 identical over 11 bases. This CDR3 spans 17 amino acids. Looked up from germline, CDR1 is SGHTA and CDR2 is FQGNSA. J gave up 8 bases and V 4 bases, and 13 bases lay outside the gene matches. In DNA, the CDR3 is TGTGCCAGCAGCTCCTGGGTGACTAGCGGGGTGCGGGATGAGCAGTTCTTC. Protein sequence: CASSSWVTSGVRDEQFF.

The CDR3: CASSLEGGALYNEQFF. The CDR3 DNA is TGTGCCAGCAGCTTAGAAGGGGGGGCCCTCTACAATGAGCAGTTCTTC. V and J are TRBV7-2 and TRBJ2-1, with D perhaps matching TRBD2 (7 bases). The germline V gene has CDR1 SGHTA and CDR2 FQGNSA. The CDR3 extends over 16 amino acids. The V gene lost 1 base and the J gene lost 3 bases, with 13 bases spanning the gap.

CDR3 bases: TGTACCAGCAGCAAAAGACTAGATCCTGCCAATGAGCAGTTCTTC. Its protein product is CTSSKRLDPANEQFF. The J gene is TRBJ2-1, the V gene TRBV7-2; maybe TRBD2 (6 bases). V was shortened by 5 bases and J by 6 bases, with 17 bases between the two germline ends. The CDR3 has 15 amino acids. The germline CDR1 and CDR2 sequences are SGHTA and FQGNSA.

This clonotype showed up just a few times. For the CDR3, the DNA is TGTGCCAGCAGCTCTCAGCGGGGGGGCCCCACAGATACGCAGTATTTT. Protein: CASSSQRGGPTDTQYF. The chain couples TRBV11-2 to TRBJ2-3; 10 bases agree with TRBD2. The J segment lost 2 bases and the V segment lost 4 bases, leaving 6 bases of the junction unmatched. Germline loops: CDR1 SGHAT, CDR2 FQNNGV. The CDR3 is 16 residues long.

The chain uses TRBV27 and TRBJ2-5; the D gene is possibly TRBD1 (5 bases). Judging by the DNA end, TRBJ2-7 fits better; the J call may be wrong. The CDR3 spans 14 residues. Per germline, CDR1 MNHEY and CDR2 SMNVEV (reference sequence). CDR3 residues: CASSSGLDHYEQYF. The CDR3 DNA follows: TGTGCCAGCAGTTCAGGGCTCGATCACTACGAGCAGTACTTC.

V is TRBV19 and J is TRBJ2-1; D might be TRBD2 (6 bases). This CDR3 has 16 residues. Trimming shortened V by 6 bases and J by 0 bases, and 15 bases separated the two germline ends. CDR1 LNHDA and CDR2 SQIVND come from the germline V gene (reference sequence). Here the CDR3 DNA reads TGTGCCAGTAGCAAGCGGGTTGCGAGCTCCTACAATGAGCAGTTCTTC. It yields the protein CASSKRVASSYNEQFF.

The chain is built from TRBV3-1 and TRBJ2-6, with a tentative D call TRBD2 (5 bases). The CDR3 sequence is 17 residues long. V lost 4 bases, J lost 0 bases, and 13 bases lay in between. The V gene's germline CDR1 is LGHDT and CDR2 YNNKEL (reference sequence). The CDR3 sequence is CASSRQAAFSGANVLTF. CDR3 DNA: TGTGCCAGCAGCCGGCAAGCGGCTTTCTCTGGGGCCAACGTCCTGACTTTC.

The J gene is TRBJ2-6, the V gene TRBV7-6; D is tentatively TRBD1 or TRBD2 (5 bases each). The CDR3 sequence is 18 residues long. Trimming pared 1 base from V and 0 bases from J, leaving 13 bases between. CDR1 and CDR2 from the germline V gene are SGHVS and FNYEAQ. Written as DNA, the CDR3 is TGTGCCAGCAGCTTAGTTGGGACCGTTCCCTCTGGGGCCAACGTCCTGACTTTC. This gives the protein CASSLVGTVPSGANVLTF.

The CDR3: CASSPGTSGGASSYNEQFF. The CDR3 nucleotides read TGTGCCAGCAGCCCCGGGACTAGCGGGGGGGCGAGCTCCTACAATGAGCAGTTCTTC. The chain employs TRBV7-3 and TRBJ2-1; 16 bases map to TRBD2. CDR1 is SGHTA, CDR2 FQGTGA, per germline. This CDR3 has 19 residues. The V and J ends lost 5 bases and 0 bases, in that order; junction bases with no gene match: 7.

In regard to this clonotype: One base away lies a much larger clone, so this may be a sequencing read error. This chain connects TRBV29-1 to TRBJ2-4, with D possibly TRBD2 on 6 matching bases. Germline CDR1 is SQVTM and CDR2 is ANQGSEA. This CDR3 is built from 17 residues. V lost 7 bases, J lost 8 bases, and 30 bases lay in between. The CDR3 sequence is CSAAGRGEALIGDIQYF. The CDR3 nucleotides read TGCAGCGCTGCCGGGCGGGGTGAAGCCTTGATAGGTGACATTCAGTACTTC.

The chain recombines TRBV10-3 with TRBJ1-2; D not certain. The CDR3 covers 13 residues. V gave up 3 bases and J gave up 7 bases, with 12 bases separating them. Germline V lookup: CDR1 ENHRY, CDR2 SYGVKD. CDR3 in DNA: TGTGCCATCAGTGAAGGTGGGGATTTTGGCTACACCTTC. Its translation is CAISEGGDFGYTF.

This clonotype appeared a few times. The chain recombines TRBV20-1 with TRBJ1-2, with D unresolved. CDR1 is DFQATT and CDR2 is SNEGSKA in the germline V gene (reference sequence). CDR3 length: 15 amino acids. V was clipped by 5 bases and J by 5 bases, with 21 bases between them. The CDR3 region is CSAPRSGIRNYGYTF. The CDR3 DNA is TGCAGTGCTCCCCGGAGCGGCATCCGGAATTATGGCTACACCTTC.

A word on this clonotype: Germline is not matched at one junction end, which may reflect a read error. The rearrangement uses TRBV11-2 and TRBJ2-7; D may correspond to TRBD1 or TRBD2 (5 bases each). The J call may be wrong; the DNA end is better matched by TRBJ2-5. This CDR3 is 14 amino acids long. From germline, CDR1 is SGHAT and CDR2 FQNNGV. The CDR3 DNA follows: TGTGCCAGCGGCTTAAGTCTGGGGGAAGAGACCCAGTACTTC. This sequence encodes CASGLSLGEETQYF.